The clone carrying this TCR beta chain showed up just a few times. Its cognate antigen is unknown. Expressed TCRB transcripts were sequenced because the isolated RNA had all been reverse transcribed beforehand. Data came from immunoSEQ multiplex PCR; TCRdb stores just in-frame clones and leaves some out. The sample lists more than 550,000 clones; around 15% were seen once. Germline V gene data show CDR1 as SGDLS and CDR2 as YYNGEE. Trimming took 0 bases from V and 3 from J; bases not matched to a gene: 5. This CDR3 has 15 residues. The sample comes from a study of beta chain features in type 1 diabetes. General study results and limits: Researchers cautioned that cDNA sequencing could over-represent cells with high TCR expression. Compared with healthy donors, patients appeared to share more similar naive, central memory and regulatory TCRB repertoires. Shorter TCRB CDR3s, moderately but significantly so, were found in Type 1 diabetes patients in all four CD4+ subsets.

Material: naive CD4+ T cells from blood. This sequence originates from a man aged 18-30 years with type 1 diabetes. J is TRBJ2-7 and V is TRBV9; 8 nucleotides line up with TRBD1. The chain's CDR3 is CASSVEAGGVYEQYF. The CDR3 DNA follows: TGTGCCAGCAGCGTAGAGGCAGGGGGCGTCTACGAGCAGTACTTC.